This section outlines one TCR beta chain sequence together with its context. The sample comes from a study of T cell changes during pregnancy in multiple sclerosis. The germline gives CDR1 SGHRS, CDR2 YFSETQ. V was pared by 4 bases and J by 3 bases, with 6 bases of the junction left unmatched. The CDR3 totals 15 residues. Method: immunoSEQ multiplex PCR; TCRdb's copy keeps in-frame clones and lacks some. Of 130,000 or so clones in the sample, about 95% were seen once. The TCR originated in a female donor with multiple sclerosis, enrolled in a pregnancy study. The material sequenced was peripheral blood, taken after pregnancy. V is TRBV5-1 and J is TRBJ2-7; TRBD2 matches 11 bases. In DNA, the CDR3 is TGCGCCAGCAGCCATTCCGGGACTAGCGGCTACGAGCAGTACTTC. Its protein is CASSHSGTSGYEQYF.